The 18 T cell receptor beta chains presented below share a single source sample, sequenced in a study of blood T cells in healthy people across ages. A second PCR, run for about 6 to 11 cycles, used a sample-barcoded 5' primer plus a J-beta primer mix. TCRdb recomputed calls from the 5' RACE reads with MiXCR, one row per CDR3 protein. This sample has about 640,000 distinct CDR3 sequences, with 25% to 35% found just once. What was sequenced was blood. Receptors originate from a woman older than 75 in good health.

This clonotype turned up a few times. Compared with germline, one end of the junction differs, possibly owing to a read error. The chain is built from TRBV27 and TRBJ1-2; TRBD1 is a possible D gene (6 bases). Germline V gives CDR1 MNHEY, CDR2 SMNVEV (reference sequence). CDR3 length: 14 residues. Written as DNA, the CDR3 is TGTGCCAGCTCAGAGGGGGGCGCATCGGGTGGCTACGCCTTC. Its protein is CASSEGGASGGYAF.

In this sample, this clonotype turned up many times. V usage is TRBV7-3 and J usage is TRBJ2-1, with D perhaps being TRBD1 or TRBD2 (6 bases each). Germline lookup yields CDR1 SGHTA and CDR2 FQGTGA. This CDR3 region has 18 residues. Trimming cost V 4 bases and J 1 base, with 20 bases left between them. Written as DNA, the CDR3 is TGTGCCAGCAGCTCACAACCCCCGGGGGCAGAATCCTACAATGAGCAGTTCTTC. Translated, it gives CASSSQPPGAESYNEQFF.

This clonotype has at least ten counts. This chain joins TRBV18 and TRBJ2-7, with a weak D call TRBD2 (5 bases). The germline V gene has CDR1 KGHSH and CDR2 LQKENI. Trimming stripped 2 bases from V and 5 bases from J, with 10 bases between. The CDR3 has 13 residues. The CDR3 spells CASSPTSAHEQYF. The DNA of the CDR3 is TGTGCCAGCTCACCAACTAGTGCACACGAGCAGTACTTC.

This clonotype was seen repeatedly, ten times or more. This chain's CDR3 is CASSGARGDNSPLHF. The CDR3 region has the DNA TGTGCCAGCAGTGGGGCCAGGGGGGATAATTCACCCCTCCACTTT. J is TRBJ1-6 and V is TRBV25-1, with TRBD1 identical over 7 bases. J lost 5 bases, V lost 4 bases, and 5 bases had no gene match. The germline V gene encodes CDR1 MGHDK and CDR2 SYGVNS. The CDR3 extends over 15 amino acids.

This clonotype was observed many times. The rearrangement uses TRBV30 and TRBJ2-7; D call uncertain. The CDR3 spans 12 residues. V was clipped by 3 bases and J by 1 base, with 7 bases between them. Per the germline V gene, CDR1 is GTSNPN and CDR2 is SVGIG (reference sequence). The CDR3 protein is CAWRSGSYEQYF. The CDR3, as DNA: TGTGCCTGGAGATCCGGGTCCTACGAGCAGTACTTC.

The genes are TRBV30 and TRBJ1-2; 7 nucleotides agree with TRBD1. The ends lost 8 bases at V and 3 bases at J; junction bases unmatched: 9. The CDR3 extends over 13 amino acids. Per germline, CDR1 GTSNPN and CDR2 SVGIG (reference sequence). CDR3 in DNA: TGTGCCCGGGGTAGGGGGCAGGACTATGGCTACACCTTC. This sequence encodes CARGRGQDYGYTF.

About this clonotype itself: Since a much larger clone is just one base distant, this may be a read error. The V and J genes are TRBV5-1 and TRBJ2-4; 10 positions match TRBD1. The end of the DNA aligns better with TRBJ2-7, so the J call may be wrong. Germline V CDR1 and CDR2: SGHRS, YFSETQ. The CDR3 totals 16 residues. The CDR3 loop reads CASNHQGTGEGYEQYF. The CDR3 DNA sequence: TGCGCCAGCAACCATCAAGGGACAGGGGAAGGCTACGAGCAGTACTTC.

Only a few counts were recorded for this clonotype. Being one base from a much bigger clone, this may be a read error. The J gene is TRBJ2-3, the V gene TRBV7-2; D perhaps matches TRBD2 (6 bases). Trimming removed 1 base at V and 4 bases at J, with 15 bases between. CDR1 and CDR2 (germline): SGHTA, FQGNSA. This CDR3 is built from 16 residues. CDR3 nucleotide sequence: TGTGCCAGCAGCTTAGATGGGGGGAGGAGCGCAGATACGCAGTATTTT. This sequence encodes CASSLDGGRSADTQYF.

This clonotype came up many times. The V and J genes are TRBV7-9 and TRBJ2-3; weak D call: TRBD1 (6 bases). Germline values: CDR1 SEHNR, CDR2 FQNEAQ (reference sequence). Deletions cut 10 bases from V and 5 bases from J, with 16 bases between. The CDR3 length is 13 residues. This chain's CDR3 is CATEPGVQDTQYF. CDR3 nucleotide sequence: TGTGCCACCGAGCCAGGGGTACAAGATACGCAGTATTTT.

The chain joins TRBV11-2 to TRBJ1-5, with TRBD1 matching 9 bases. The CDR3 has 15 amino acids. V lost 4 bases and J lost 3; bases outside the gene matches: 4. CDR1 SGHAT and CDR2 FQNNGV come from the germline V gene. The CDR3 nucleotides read TGTGCCAGCAGCTCACAGGGGGCGGACAATCAGCCCCAGCATTTT. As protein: CASSSQGADNQPQHF.

CDR3 sequence reads: CASSPGQGATTGELFF. CDR3 DNA sequence: TGTGCCAGCAGTCCGGGACAGGGGGCGACCACCGGGGAGCTGTTTTTT. This rearrangement joins TRBV12-3 or TRBV12-4 to TRBJ2-2; TRBD1 agrees at 12 bases. The CDR3 runs 16 residues. V shed 5 bases and J 4 bases; nucleotides not matched to a gene: 5.

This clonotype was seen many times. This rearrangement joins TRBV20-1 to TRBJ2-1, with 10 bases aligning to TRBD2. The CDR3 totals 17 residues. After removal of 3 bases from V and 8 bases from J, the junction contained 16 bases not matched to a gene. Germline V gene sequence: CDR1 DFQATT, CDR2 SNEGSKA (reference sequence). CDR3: CSASDLESGGAVDEQFF. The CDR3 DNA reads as TGCAGTGCTAGTGACCTTGAAAGCGGGGGGGCCGTCGATGAGCAGTTCTTC.

CDR3 sequence (DNA): TGCGCCAGCAGCCCCTATCAGGAGAACACAGATACGCAGTATTTT. This translates into CASSPYQENTDTQYF. J is TRBJ2-3 and V is TRBV4-3, with unresolved D. The CDR3 contains 15 residues. Germline lookup yields CDR1 LGHNA and CDR2 YSLEER. The germline V and J ends were trimmed by 4 bases and 2 bases, with 13 bases remaining between them.

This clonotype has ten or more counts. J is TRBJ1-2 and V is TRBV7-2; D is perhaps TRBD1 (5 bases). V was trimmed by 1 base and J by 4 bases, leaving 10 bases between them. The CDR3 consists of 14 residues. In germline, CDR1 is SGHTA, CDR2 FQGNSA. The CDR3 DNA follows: TGTGCCAGCAGCTTAGTGGGGGGGACCTATGGCTACACCTTC. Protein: CASSLVGGTYGYTF.

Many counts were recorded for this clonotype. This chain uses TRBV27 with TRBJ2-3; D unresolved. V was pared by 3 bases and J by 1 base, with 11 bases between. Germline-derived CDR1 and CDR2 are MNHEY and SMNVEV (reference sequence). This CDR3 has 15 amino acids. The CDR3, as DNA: TGTGCCAGCAGTTTTAGGGATCCTCGCACAGATACGCAGTATTTT. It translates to CASSFRDPRTDTQYF.

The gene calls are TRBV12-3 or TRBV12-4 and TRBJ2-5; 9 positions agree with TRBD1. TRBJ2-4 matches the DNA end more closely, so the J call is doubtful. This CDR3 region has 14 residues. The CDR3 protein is CASTPGQGWTIQYF. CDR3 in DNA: TGTGCCAGCACCCCGGGACAGGGCTGGACCATTCAGTACTTC.

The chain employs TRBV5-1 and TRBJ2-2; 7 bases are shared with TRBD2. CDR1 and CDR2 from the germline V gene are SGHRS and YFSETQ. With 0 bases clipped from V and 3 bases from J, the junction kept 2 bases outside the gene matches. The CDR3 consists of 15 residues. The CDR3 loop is CASSLVRGDTGELFF. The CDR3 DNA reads TGCGCCAGCAGCTTGGTTCGGGGGGACACCGGGGAGCTGTTTTTT. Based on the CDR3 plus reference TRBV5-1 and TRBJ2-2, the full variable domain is KAGVTQTPRYLIKTRGQQVTLSCSPISGHRSVSWYQQTPGQGLQFLFEYFSETQRNKGNFPGRFSGRQFSNSRSEMNVSTLELGDSALYLCASSLVRGDTGELFFGEGSRLTVL.

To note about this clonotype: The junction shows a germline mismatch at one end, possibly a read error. As DNA, the CDR3 is TGTGCCAGTAGTTCCAGGAGGGGAGAAGAGACCCAGTACTTC. Protein sequence: CASSSRRGEETQYF. The V gene is TRBV12-3 or TRBV12-4, the J gene TRBJ2-5; maybe TRBD2 (6 bases). This CDR3 is built from 14 residues.